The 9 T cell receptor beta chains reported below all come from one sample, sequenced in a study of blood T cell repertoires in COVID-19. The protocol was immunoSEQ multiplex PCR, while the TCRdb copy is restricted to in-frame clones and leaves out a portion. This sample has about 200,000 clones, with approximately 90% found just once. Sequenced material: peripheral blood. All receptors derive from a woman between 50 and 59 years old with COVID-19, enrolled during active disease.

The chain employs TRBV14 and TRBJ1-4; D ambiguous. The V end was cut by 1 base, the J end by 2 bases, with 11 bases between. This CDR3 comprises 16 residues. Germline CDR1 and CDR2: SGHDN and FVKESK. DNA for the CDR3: TGTGCCAGCAGCCAAGGTTATTTCGGGACTAATGAAAAACTGTTTTTT. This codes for CASSQGYFGTNEKLFF.

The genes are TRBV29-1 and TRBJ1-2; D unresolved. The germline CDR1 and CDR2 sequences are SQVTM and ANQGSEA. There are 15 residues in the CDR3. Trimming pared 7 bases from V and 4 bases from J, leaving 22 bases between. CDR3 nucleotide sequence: TGCAGCGCCGACGGAAGCGACGGCTCCGGCTATGGCTACACCTTC. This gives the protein CSADGSDGSGYGYTF.

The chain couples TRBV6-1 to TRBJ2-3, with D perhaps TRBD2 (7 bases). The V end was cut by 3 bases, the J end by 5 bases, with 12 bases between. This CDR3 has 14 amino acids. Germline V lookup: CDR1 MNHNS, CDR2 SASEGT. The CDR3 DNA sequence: TGTGCCAGCAGTGATGAGGGGGGGAAAGATACGCAGTATTTT. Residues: CASSDEGGKDTQYF.

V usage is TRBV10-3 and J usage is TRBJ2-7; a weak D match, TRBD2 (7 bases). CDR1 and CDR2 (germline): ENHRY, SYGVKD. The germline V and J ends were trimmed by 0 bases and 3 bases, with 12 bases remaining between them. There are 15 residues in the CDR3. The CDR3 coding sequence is TGTGCCATCAGTGAGTCGGGGGGGCCGAACTACGAGCAGTACGTC. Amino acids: CAISESGGPNYEQYV.

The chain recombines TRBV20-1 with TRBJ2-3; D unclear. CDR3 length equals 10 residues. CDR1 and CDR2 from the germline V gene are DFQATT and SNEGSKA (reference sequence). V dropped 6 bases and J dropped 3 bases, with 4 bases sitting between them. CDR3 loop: CSASTDTQYF. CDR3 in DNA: TGCAGTGCGTCTACAGATACGCAGTATTTT.

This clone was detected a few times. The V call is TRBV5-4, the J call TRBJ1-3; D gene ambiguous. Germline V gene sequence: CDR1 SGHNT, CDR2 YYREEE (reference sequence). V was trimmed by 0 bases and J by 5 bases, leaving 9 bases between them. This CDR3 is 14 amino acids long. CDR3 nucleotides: TGTGCCAGCAGCTTGGCCGGGAACAGAAACACCATATATTTT. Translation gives CASSLAGNRNTIYF.

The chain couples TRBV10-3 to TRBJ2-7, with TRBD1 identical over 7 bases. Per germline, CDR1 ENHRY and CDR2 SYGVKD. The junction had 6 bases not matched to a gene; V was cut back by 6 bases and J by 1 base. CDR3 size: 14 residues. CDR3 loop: CAIRVGDRSYEQYV. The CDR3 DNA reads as TGTGCCATCAGAGTCGGGGACAGATCCTACGAGCAGTACGTC.

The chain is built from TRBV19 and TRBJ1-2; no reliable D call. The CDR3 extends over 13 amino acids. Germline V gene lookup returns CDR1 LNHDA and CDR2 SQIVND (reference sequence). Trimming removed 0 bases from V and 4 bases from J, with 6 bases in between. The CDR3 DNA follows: TGTGCCAGTAGTATAGATTTGCGCTATGGCTACACCTTC. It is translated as CASSIDLRYGYTF. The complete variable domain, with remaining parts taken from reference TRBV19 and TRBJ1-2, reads DGGITQSPKYLFRKEGQNVTLSCEQNLNHDAMYWYRQDPGQGLRLIYYSQIVNDFQKGDIAEGYSVSREKKESFPLTVTSAQKNPTAFYLCASSIDLRYGYTFGSGTRLTVV.

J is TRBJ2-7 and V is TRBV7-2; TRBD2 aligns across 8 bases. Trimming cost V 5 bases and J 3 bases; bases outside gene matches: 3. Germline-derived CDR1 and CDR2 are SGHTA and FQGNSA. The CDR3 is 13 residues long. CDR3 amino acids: CASSVAGGYEQYF. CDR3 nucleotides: TGTGCCAGCAGCGTGGCGGGGGGCTACGAGCAGTACTTC.